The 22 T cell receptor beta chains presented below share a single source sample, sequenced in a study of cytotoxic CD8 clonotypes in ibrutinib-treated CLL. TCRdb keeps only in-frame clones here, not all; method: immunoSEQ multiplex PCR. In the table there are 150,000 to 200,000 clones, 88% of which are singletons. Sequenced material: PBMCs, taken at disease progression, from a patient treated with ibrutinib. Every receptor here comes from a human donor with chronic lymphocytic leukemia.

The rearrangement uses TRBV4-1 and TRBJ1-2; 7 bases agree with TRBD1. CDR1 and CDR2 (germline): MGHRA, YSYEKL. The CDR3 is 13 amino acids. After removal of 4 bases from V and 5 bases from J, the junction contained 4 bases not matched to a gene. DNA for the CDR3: TGCGCCAGCAGCCCCGCGGGACAGTATGGCTACACCTTC. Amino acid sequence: CASSPAGQYGYTF.

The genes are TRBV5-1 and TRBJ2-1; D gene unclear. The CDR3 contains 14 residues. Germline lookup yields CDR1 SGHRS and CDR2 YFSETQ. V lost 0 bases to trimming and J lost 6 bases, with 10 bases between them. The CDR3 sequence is CASSLALTVNEQFF. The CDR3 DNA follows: TGCGCCAGCAGCTTGGCCTTGACGGTCAATGAGCAGTTCTTC.

The CDR3 bases are TGTGCCAGCAGCTTAGCCCGGAACTATGGCTACACCTTC. Its translation is CASSLARNYGYTF. The gene calls are TRBV13 and TRBJ1-2; D is ambiguous. Germline loops: CDR1 PRHDT, CDR2 FYEKMQ (reference sequence). V was clipped by 1 base and J by 2 bases, with 5 bases between them. The CDR3 covers 13 residues.

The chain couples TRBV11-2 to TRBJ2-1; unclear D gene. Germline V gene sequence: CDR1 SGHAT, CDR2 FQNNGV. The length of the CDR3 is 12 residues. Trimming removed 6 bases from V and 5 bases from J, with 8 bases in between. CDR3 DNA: TGTGCCAGCAGTTATGCGAACAATGAGCAGTTCTTC. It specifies CASSYANNEQFF.

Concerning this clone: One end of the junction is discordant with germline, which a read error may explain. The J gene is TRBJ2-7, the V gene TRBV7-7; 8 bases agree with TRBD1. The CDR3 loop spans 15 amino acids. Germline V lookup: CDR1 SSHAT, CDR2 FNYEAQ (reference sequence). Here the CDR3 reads CASSLGGTGFTEQYF. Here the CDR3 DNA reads TGTGCTAGCAGCTTAGGAGGGACAGGATTCACCGAGCAGTACTTC.

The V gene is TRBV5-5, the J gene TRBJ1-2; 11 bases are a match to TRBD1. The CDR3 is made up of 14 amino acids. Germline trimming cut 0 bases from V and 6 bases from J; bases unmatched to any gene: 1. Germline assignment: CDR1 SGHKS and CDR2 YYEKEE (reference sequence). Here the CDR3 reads CASSLGTGGDGYTF. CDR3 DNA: TGTGCCAGCAGCTTGGGGACAGGGGGCGATGGCTACACCTTC.

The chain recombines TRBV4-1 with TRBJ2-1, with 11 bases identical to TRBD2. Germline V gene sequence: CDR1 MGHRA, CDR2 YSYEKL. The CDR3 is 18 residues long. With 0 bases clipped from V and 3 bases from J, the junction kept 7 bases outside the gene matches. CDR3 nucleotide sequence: TGCGCCAGCAGCCAAGAGGCCCTAGCGGGGGGCTACTACAATGAGCAGTTCTTC. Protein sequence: CASSQEALAGGYYNEQFF.

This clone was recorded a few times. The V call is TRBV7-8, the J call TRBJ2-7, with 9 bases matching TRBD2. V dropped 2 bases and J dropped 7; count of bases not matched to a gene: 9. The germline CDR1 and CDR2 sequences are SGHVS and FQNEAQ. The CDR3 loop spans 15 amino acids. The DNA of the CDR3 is TGTGCCAGCAGCTTACAGGCGGGAGGGCAAGGGGAGCAGTACTTC. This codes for CASSLQAGGQGEQYF.

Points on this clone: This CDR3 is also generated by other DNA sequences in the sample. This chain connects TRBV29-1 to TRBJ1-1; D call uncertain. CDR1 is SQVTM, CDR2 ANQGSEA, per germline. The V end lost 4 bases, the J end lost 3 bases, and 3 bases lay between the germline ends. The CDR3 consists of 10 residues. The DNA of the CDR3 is TGCAGCGTTGGAGACACTGAAGCTTTCTTT. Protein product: CSVGDTEAFF.

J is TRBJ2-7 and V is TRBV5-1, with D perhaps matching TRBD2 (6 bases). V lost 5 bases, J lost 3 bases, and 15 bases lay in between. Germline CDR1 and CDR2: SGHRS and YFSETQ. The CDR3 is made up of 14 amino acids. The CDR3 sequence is CASRPWTTYYEQYF. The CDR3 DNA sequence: TGCGCCAGCAGACCGTGGACTACCTACTACGAGCAGTACTTC.

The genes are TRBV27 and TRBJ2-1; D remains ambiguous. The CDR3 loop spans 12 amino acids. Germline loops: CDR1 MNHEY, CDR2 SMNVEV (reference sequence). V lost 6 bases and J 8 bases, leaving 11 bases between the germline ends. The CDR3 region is CASSRARHEQFF. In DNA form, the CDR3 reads TGTGCCAGCAGCCGGGCTAGACATGAGCAGTTCTTC.

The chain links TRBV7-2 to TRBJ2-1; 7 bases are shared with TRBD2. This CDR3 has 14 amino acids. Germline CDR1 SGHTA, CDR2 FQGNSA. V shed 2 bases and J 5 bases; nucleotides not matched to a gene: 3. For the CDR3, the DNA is TGTGCCAGCAGCTTAATCCTAGCGGACAATGAGCAGTTCTTC. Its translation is CASSLILADNEQFF.

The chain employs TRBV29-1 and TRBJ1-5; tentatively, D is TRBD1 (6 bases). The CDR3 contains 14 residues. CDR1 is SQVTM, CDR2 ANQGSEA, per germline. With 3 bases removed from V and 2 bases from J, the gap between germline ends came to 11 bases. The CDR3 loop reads CSVEETGGNQPQHF. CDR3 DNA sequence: TGCAGCGTTGAGGAGACAGGCGGCAATCAGCCCCAGCATTTT.

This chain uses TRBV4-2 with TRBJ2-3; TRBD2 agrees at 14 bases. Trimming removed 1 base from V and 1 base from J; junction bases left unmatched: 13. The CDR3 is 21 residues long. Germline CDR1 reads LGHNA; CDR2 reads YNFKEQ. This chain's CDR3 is CASSQGGTSGSLRGGTDTQYF. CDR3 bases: TGTGCCAGCAGCCAAGGAGGGACTAGCGGGAGTTTAAGGGGTGGCACAGATACGCAGTATTTT.

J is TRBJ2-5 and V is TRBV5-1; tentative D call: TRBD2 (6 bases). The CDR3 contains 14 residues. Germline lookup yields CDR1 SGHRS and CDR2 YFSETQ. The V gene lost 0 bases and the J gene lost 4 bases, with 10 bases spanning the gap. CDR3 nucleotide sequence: TGCGCCAGCAGCTTGGTGGGGGGAGGAGAGACCCAGTACTTC. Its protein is CASSLVGGGETQYF.

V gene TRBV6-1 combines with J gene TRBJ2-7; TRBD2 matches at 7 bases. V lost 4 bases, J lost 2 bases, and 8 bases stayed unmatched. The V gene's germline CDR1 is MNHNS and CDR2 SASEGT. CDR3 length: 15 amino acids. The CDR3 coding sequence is TGTGCCAGCAGTGGGGACTACGCAAGAACCTACGAGCAGTACTTC. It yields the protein CASSGDYARTYEQYF.

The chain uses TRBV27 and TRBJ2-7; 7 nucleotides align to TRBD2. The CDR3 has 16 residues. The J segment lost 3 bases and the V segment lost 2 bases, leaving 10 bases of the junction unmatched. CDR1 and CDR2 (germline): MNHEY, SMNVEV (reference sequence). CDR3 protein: CASSLRGLAVSYEQYF. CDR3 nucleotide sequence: TGTGCCAGCAGTTTACGAGGGCTAGCGGTAAGCTACGAGCAGTACTTC.

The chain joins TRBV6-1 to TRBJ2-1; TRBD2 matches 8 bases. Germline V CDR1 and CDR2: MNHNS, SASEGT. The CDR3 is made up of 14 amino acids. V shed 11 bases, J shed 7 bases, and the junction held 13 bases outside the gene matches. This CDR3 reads CAGGAPGRGNEQFF. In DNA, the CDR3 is TGTGCCGGGGGGGCGCCCGGGAGGGGTAATGAGCAGTTCTTC.

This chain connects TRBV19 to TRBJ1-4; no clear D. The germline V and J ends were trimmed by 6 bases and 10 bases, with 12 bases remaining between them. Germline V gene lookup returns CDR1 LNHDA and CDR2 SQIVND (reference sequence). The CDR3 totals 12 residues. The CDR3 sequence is CASRSARGKLFF. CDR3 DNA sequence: TGTGCCAGTAGGTCCGCGAGAGGAAAACTGTTTTTT.

The CDR3 here is CASSERGRVNIQYF. CDR3 sequence (DNA): TGCGCCAGCAGTGAAAGGGGCAGAGTAAACATTCAGTACTTC. The chain employs TRBV10-1 and TRBJ2-4; D might be TRBD1 (5 bases). This CDR3 has 14 amino acids. Looked up from germline, CDR1 is WNHNN and CDR2 is SYGVQD (reference sequence). Trimming cost V 3 bases and J 6 bases, with 12 bases left between them.

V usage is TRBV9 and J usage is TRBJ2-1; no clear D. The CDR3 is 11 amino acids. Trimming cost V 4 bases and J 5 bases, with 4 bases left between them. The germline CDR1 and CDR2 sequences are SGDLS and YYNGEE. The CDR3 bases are TGTGCCAGCAGCCTTCACAATGAGCAGTTCTTC. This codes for CASSLHNEQFF.

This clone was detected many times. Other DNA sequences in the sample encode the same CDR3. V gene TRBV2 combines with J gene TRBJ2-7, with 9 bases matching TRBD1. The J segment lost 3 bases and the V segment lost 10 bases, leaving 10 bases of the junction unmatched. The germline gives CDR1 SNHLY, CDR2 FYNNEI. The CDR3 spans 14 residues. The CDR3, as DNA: TGTGCCACGCAACCCCGGGACAGGGTCTACGAGCAGTACTTC. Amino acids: CATQPRDRVYEQYF.